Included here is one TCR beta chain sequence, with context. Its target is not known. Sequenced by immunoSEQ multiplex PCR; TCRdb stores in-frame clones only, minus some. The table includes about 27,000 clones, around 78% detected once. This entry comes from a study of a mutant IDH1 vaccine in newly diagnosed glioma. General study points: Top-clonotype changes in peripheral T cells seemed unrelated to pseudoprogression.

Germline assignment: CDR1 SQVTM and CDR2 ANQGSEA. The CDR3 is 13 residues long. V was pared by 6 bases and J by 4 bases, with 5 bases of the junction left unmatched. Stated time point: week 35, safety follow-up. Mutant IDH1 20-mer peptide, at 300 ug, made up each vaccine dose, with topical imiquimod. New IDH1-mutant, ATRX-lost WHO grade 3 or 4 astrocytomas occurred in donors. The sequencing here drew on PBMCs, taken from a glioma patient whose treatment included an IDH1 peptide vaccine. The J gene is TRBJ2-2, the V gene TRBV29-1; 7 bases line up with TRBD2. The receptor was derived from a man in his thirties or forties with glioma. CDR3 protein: CSVGGGGTGELFF. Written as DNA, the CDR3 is TGCAGCGTCGGTGGGGGGGGCACCGGGGAGCTGTTTTTT.